The clone carrying this TCR beta chain was counted a few times. The CDR3 is 14 amino acids. The germline V gene encodes CDR1 LNHNV and CDR2 YYDKDF (reference sequence). Trimming removed 0 bases at V and 7 bases at J, with 10 bases between. The data derive from a study of T-cell reconstitution after alpha-beta-depleted transplantation in children. Preparation of the TCRbeta library used unique molecular identifiers. TCRdb reanalysed the PCR reads using MiXCR and keeps one entry per CDR3 protein. The sample lists about 400,000 distinct CDR3 sequences, about 20% occurring once. This chain connects TRBV15 to TRBJ2-1, with TRBD2 as a possible D gene (5 bases). The source material was PBMCs from the stem cell graft donor, sampled from the stem cell graft. This receptor was obtained from a human donor who donated a stem cell graft to a child with acute myeloid leukemia. DNA for the CDR3: TGTGCCACCAGCAGAGATATTTCGGGGAATGAGCAGTTCTTC. The encoded protein is CATSRDISGNEQFF.